This T cell receptor delta chain came from a study of Vδ1+ human thymocytes. RNA was extracted from the cells and then reverse transcribed. Pooled V-gene forward primers with one constant-region reverse primer generated the CDR3 amplicons by multiplex PCR. TCRdb re-called the multiplex PCR reads with CATT. The sample shows about 55,000 delta-chain clones, around 15% of them seen only once. CDR3 length: 19 residues. Germline CDR1 reads TSWWSYY; CDR2 reads QGS. Trimming took off 3 bases at V and 7 bases at J, with 30 bases between the two ends. After alphabeta T cell depletion, CD3+ Vdelta1+ Vdelta2- thymocytes were sorted. Vdelta1+ thymocyte sorts reached between about 96% and 99.6% purity. As for this clone: Its antigen is not known.

Whole-study findings and limits: Unlike peripheral blood Vdelta1+ controls, thymic delta-chain sequences included approximately 20% Vdelta2 and few Vdelta3. Bulk repertoire data may be misinterpreted because of unexpected Vdelta2 sequences. In the thymus, TRG and TRD repertoires looked highly polyclonal with Gaussian CDR3 lengths.

The sequencing input was Vdelta1+ gamma-delta thymocytes from the thymus. Regarding subset: FACS-sorted CD3+ TCRalphabeta- TCRVdelta1+ TCRVdelta2- thymocytes. This clonotype originated in a boy younger than two who had congenital heart surgery. This sequence joins TRDV1 and TRDJ1; the D is unclear. As DNA, the CDR3 is TGTGCTCTTGGGGATCCACTAAGACCTTGGGCTGGATGCGATGGTAAACTCATCTTT. Its protein product is CALGDPLRPWAGCDGKLIF.